A selection of T cell receptor beta chains follows, all from one sample in a study of T-cell reconstitution after alpha-beta-depleted transplantation in children. TCRdb re-called the PCR reads with MiXCR, one entry per CDR3 protein. The sample lists some 400,000 distinct CDR3 sequences; 20% were seen once. This specimen consisted of PBMCs from the stem cell graft donor, obtained from the stem cell graft. The receptors shown here come from a human donor who donated a stem cell graft to a child with acute myeloid leukemia. Both conserved end residues are part of each CDR3. Each record gives: V gene, clone size, D gene, J gene, CDR3 protein, CDR3 DNA. D genes are given only for firm matches. The size entry is marked missing in some rows and otherwise reads once, few, many or a size class.

v_call: TRBV28
clone_size: NA
d_call: NA
j_call: TRBJ2-1
cdr3_aa: CASSKTGPNEQFF
cdr3_nt: TGTGCCAGCAGTAAGACTGGTCCCAATGAGCAGTTCTTC

v_call: TRBV15
clone_size: many
d_call: TRBD1
j_call: TRBJ2-1
cdr3_aa: CATSRGQGYNEQFF
cdr3_nt: TGTGCCACCAGCAGAGGACAGGGGTACAATGAGCAGTTCTTC

v_call: TRBV20-1
clone_size: NA
d_call: NA
j_call: TRBJ1-3
cdr3_aa: CSASDLASGNTIYF
cdr3_nt: TGCAGTGCTTCCGACCTGGCCTCTGGAAACACCATATATTTT

v_call: TRBV6-1
clone_size: few
d_call: NA
j_call: TRBJ1-2
cdr3_aa: CASSEGLGGGNYGYTF
cdr3_nt: TGTGCCAGCAGCGAAGGCCTTGGGGGGGGTAACTATGGCTACACCTTC

v_call: TRBV20-1
clone_size: NA
d_call: NA
j_call: TRBJ2-1
cdr3_aa: CSAGTPWGNEQFF
cdr3_nt: TGCAGTGCGGGGACTCCTTGGGGCAATGAGCAGTTCTTC

v_call: TRBV20-1
clone_size: NA
d_call: TRBD1
j_call: TRBJ1-2
cdr3_aa: CSASPGTGRWNYGYTF
cdr3_nt: TGCAGTGCTAGCCCCGGGACAGGGCGGTGGAATTATGGCTACACCTTC

v_call: TRBV20-1
clone_size: NA
d_call: TRBD2
j_call: TRBJ2-1
cdr3_aa: CSALRTSGNGVNEQFF
cdr3_nt: TGCAGTGCCCTTAGGACTAGCGGGAATGGGGTGAATGAGCAGTTCTTC

v_call: TRBV20-1
clone_size: few
d_call: NA
j_call: TRBJ2-1
cdr3_aa: CSARSDSYNEQFF
cdr3_nt: TGCAGTGCTAGATCAGACTCCTACAATGAGCAGTTCTTC

v_call: TRBV29-1
clone_size: many
d_call: TRBD1
j_call: TRBJ2-2
cdr3_aa: CSVVGTENTGELFF
cdr3_nt: TGCAGCGTTGTAGGGACAGAGAACACCGGGGAGCTGTTTTTT

v_call: TRBV28
clone_size: NA
d_call: NA
j_call: TRBJ1-5
cdr3_aa: CASRATNQPQHF
cdr3_nt: TGTGCCAGCAGAGCTACGAATCAGCCCCAGCATTTT

v_call: TRBV20-1
clone_size: NA
d_call: NA
j_call: TRBJ2-1
cdr3_aa: CSASRDFEQFF
cdr3_nt: TGCAGTGCTTCCCGGGACTTCGAGCAGTTCTTC

v_call: TRBV12-3/TRBV12-4
clone_size: few
d_call: TRBD2
j_call: TRBJ2-5
cdr3_aa: CASTERGGVQETQYF
cdr3_nt: TGTGCCAGCACTGAACGCGGGGGGGTACAAGAGACCCAGTACTTC

v_call: TRBV5-1
clone_size: few
d_call: TRBD2
j_call: TRBJ2-1
cdr3_aa: CASSLAGTSGRPTYNEQFF
cdr3_nt: TGCGCCAGCAGCTTGGCCGGGACTAGCGGGAGACCCACCTACAATGAGCAGTTCTTC

v_call: TRBV25-1
clone_size: few
d_call: TRBD2
j_call: TRBJ2-3
cdr3_aa: CASRGTSGTSTDTQYF
cdr3_nt: TGTGCCAGCAGGGGGACTAGCGGGACTAGCACAGATACGCAGTATTTT

v_call: TRBV27
clone_size: NA
d_call: TRBD2
j_call: TRBJ2-7
cdr3_aa: CASSPWGLTYEQYF
cdr3_nt: TGTGCCAGCAGTCCCTGGGGACTAACCTACGAGCAGTACTTC

v_call: TRBV20-1
clone_size: NA
d_call: NA
j_call: TRBJ1-1
cdr3_aa: CSAPGWDTEAFF
cdr3_nt: TGCAGTGCCCCGGGGTGGGACACTGAAGCTTTCTTT

v_call: TRBV29-1
clone_size: many
d_call: TRBD2
j_call: TRBJ2-2
cdr3_aa: CSVESRGVAGELFF
cdr3_nt: TGCAGCGTTGAAAGTCGGGGGGTGGCCGGGGAGCTGTTTTTT

v_call: TRBV4-1
clone_size: NA
d_call: NA
j_call: TRBJ2-4
cdr3_aa: CASSQERAGGIQYF
cdr3_nt: TGCGCCAGCAGCCAAGAGAGGGCAGGCGGCATTCAGTACTTC

v_call: TRBV20-1
clone_size: many
d_call: NA
j_call: TRBJ1-1
cdr3_aa: CSARVMSTEAFF
cdr3_nt: TGCAGTGCTAGAGTTATGAGCACTGAAGCTTTCTTT

v_call: TRBV5-6
clone_size: few
d_call: TRBD2
j_call: TRBJ2-7
cdr3_aa: CASSPGGLALTSYEQYF
cdr3_nt: TGTGCCAGCAGCCCGGGGGGACTAGCCCTCACCTCCTACGAGCAGTACTTC

v_call: TRBV28
clone_size: NA
d_call: TRBD2
j_call: TRBJ2-6
cdr3_aa: CASSLWTSGRGSGANVLTF
cdr3_nt: TGTGCCAGCAGTTTATGGACTAGCGGGAGAGGCTCTGGGGCCAACGTCCTGACTTTC

v_call: TRBV20-1
clone_size: NA
d_call: TRBD1
j_call: TRBJ1-5
cdr3_aa: CSAGQVPSDQPQHF
cdr3_nt: TGCAGTGCGGGACAGGTTCCGAGCGATCAGCCCCAGCATTTT

v_call: TRBV27
clone_size: few
d_call: NA
j_call: TRBJ1-1
cdr3_aa: CASSPWGERLEAFF
cdr3_nt: TGTGCCAGCAGCCCTTGGGGCGAGCGGTTGGAAGCTTTCTTT

v_call: TRBV9
clone_size: NA
d_call: TRBD2
j_call: TRBJ2-1
cdr3_aa: CASSVGASGDNEQFF
cdr3_nt: TGTGCCAGCAGCGTAGGGGCTAGCGGCGACAATGAGCAGTTCTTC

v_call: TRBV5-1
clone_size: NA
d_call: NA
j_call: TRBJ2-6
cdr3_aa: CASSLVGTGPPSGANVLTF
cdr3_nt: TGCGCCAGCAGCTTGGTGGGCACAGGGCCCCCCTCTGGGGCCAACGTCCTGACTTTC

v_call: TRBV29-1
clone_size: many
d_call: TRBD2
j_call: TRBJ2-7
cdr3_aa: CSVELVAGGPYEQYF
cdr3_nt: TGCAGCGTTGAATTGGTAGCGGGAGGGCCCTACGAGCAGTACTTC

v_call: TRBV11-2
clone_size: NA
d_call: NA
j_call: TRBJ2-3
cdr3_aa: CASSSSSPDTQYF
cdr3_nt: TGTGCCAGCAGCTCCAGTAGCCCAGATACGCAGTATTTT

v_call: TRBV4-3
clone_size: few
d_call: NA
j_call: TRBJ2-2
cdr3_aa: CASSQGNSRTGELFF
cdr3_nt: TGCGCCAGCAGCCAAGGGAACAGCCGCACCGGGGAGCTGTTTTTT

v_call: TRBV12-3/TRBV12-4
clone_size: many
d_call: NA
j_call: TRBJ2-1
cdr3_aa: CASRTFGGVGAGEQFF
cdr3_nt: TGTGCCAGCAGAACCTTTGGAGGGGTAGGGGCCGGTGAGCAGTTCTTC

v_call: TRBV29-1
clone_size: few
d_call: NA
j_call: TRBJ2-5
cdr3_aa: CSVRLSQETQYF
cdr3_nt: TGCAGCGTCCGTCTGAGCCAAGAGACCCAGTACTTC

v_call: TRBV2
clone_size: few
d_call: TRBD1
j_call: TRBJ2-1
cdr3_aa: CASSPTGQNTQFF
cdr3_nt: TGTGCCAGCAGTCCGACAGGGCAGAACACCCAATTCTTC

v_call: TRBV29-1
clone_size: many
d_call: NA
j_call: TRBJ1-1
cdr3_aa: CSVSQGSTEAFF
cdr3_nt: TGCAGCGTCTCTCAGGGCAGCACTGAAGCTTTCTTT

v_call: TRBV12-3/TRBV12-4
clone_size: few
d_call: TRBD1
j_call: TRBJ1-6
cdr3_aa: CASSPGTGLRSPLHF
cdr3_nt: TGTGCCAGCAGTCCCGGGACAGGTCTTAGATCACCCCTCCACTTT

v_call: TRBV28
clone_size: NA
d_call: NA
j_call: TRBJ2-3
cdr3_aa: CASSLSPHTDTQYF
cdr3_nt: TGTGCCAGCAGTTTATCTCCTCACACAGATACGCAGTATTTT

v_call: TRBV12-3/TRBV12-4
clone_size: few
d_call: NA
j_call: TRBJ2-7
cdr3_aa: CASSKSAYEQYF
cdr3_nt: TGTGCCAGCAGTAAAAGCGCTTACGAGCAGTACTTC

v_call: TRBV28
clone_size: NA
d_call: TRBD1
j_call: TRBJ2-3
cdr3_aa: CASTVQGEYDTQYF
cdr3_nt: TGTGCCAGCACAGTACAGGGGGAATATGATACGCAGTATTTT

v_call: TRBV7-2
clone_size: NA
d_call: TRBD2
j_call: TRBJ2-5
cdr3_aa: CASSLGLAGDQYF
cdr3_nt: TGTGCCAGCAGCTTAGGACTAGCGGGAGACCAGTACTTC

v_call: TRBV14
clone_size: NA
d_call: TRBD2
j_call: TRBJ2-1
cdr3_aa: CASSSLGGLAGTNEQFF
cdr3_nt: TGTGCCAGCAGCTCCCTCGGGGGACTAGCGGGAACTAATGAGCAGTTCTTC

v_call: TRBV15
clone_size: many
d_call: NA
j_call: TRBJ2-7
cdr3_aa: CATSRDPLGGEQYF
cdr3_nt: TGTGCCACCAGCAGAGATCCCCTGGGCGGCGAGCAGTACTTC

v_call: TRBV3-1
clone_size: NA
d_call: NA
j_call: TRBJ2-1
cdr3_aa: CASSPPTSTRRQFF
cdr3_nt: TGTGCCAGCAGCCCACCTACTAGCACAAGACGGCAGTTCTTC

v_call: TRBV20-1
clone_size: many
d_call: NA
j_call: TRBJ1-1
cdr3_aa: CSAKGPQNTEAFF
cdr3_nt: TGCAGTGCGAAGGGACCACAGAACACTGAAGCTTTCTTT

v_call: TRBV4-2
clone_size: few
d_call: TRBD2
j_call: TRBJ2-5
cdr3_aa: CASGTSGTQETQYF
cdr3_nt: TGTGCCAGCGGGACTAGCGGGACACAAGAGACCCAGTACTTC

v_call: TRBV20-1
clone_size: few
d_call: NA
j_call: TRBJ1-1
cdr3_aa: CSASGAVTNTEAFF
cdr3_nt: TGCAGTGCTTCCGGAGCAGTGACGAACACTGAAGCTTTCTTT

v_call: TRBV5-6
clone_size: NA
d_call: TRBD2
j_call: TRBJ2-2
cdr3_aa: CASSPRTSGGDTGELFF
cdr3_nt: TGTGCCAGCAGCCCACGGACTAGCGGGGGTGACACCGGGGAGCTGTTTTTT